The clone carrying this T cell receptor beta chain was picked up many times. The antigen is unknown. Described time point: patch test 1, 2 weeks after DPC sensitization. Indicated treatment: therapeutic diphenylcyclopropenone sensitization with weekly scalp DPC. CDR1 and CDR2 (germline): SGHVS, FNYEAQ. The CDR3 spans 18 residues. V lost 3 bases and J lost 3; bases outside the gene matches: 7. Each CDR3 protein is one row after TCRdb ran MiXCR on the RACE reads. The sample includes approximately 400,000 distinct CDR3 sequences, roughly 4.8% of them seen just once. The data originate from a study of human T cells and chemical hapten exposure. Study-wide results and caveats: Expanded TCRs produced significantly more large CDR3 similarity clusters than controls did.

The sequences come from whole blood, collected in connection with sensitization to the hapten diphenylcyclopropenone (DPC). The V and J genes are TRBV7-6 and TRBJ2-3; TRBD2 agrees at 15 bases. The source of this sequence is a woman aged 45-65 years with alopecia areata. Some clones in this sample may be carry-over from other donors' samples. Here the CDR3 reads CASSLLGLAGGWTDTQYF. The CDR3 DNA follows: TGTGCCAGCAGCTTGTTGGGACTAGCGGGAGGTTGGACAGATACGCAGTATTTT.